The 24 T cell receptor beta chains presented below share a single source sample, sequenced in a study of shared clonotypes between healthy human individuals. The data were produced by immunoSEQ multiplex PCR, yet TCRdb's version contains in-frame clones alone and is incomplete. The sample holds 2 million or so clones, 85% to 95% seen once. The sequencing input was naive CD4+ T cells sorted from blood. Indicated subset: CD45RA+ positively selected. These receptors came from a man aged 18 to 30 in good health.

This sequence joins TRBV30 and TRBJ1-1; 10 nucleotides match TRBD1. The ends lost 4 bases at V and 8 bases at J; junction bases unmatched: 4. CDR1 and CDR2 from the germline V gene are GTSNPN and SVGIG (reference sequence). This CDR3 is 12 amino acids long. The CDR3: CAWKGQGLEAFF. DNA for the CDR3: TGTGCCTGGAAGGGACAGGGGCTCGAAGCTTTCTTT.

This sequence joins TRBV19 and TRBJ1-6; D gene uncertain. The V end was cut by 5 bases, the J end by 7 bases, with 12 bases between. The CDR3 is 14 amino acids. The germline gives CDR1 LNHDA, CDR2 SQIVND (reference sequence). The CDR3 nucleotides are TGTGCCAGTAGTGCCGCGGGAAGCAATTCACCCCTCCACTTT. Translated, it gives CASSAAGSNSPLHF.

This chain connects TRBV11-2 to TRBJ1-1; D uncertain. The length of the CDR3 is 14 residues. Germline assignment: CDR1 SGHAT and CDR2 FQNNGV. V was cut by 0 bases and J by 5 bases, with 10 bases left in between. The CDR3 DNA is TGTGCCAGCAGCTTAGACAGGAGTGTGACTGAAGCTTTCTTT. It yields the protein CASSLDRSVTEAFF.

A word on this clone: At the DNA level, this CDR3 is encoded by other sequences in the same sample as well. V and J are TRBV11-2 and TRBJ2-3; no clear D. Germline V lookup: CDR1 SGHAT, CDR2 FQNNGV. There are 14 residues in the CDR3. V was trimmed by 3 bases and J by 0 bases, leaving 7 bases between them. The DNA for the CDR3 is TGTGCCAGCAGCTTCGGTGGGAGCACAGATACGCAGTATTTT. It encodes CASSFGGSTDTQYF.

V and J are TRBV30 and TRBJ2-3, with 8 bases lining up with TRBD1. From germline, CDR1 is GTSNPN and CDR2 SVGIG (reference sequence). V shed 5 bases, J shed 0 bases, and the junction held 7 bases outside the gene matches. This CDR3 contains 15 residues. The CDR3 is CAWGTGGLSTDTQYF. The CDR3 DNA reads TGTGCCTGGGGAACAGGGGGACTTAGCACAGATACGCAGTATTTT.

The CDR3 DNA reads TGTGCCAGCAGTCCGACTAGCGCAATCACAGATACGCAGTATTTT. Translation: CASSPTSAITDTQYF. The chain recombines TRBV6-6 with TRBJ2-3; 8 bases are a match to TRBD2. The germline CDR1 and CDR2 sequences are MNHNY and SVGAGI (reference sequence). Losses at the gene ends were 5 bases for V and 2 bases for J; bases not matched to a gene: 6. CDR3 length equals 15 residues.

This clone showed up just a few times. The chain employs TRBV9 and TRBJ2-2; D uncertain. The CDR3 contains 13 residues. V was cut by 4 bases and J by 4 bases, with 8 bases left in between. Germline CDR1 reads SGDLS; CDR2 reads YYNGEE. The CDR3 here is CASSPHPTGELFF. The CDR3 DNA follows: TGTGCCAGCAGCCCACATCCCACCGGGGAGCTGTTTTTT.

The chain uses TRBV14 and TRBJ2-2, with TRBD2 matching over 13 bases. This CDR3 comprises 18 residues. The V segment lost 1 base and the J segment 2 bases; nucleotides outside the gene matches: 4. The germline gives CDR1 SGHDN, CDR2 FVKESK. CDR3 DNA sequence: TGTGCCAGCAGCCAAGGACTAGCGGGAGGAAAAAACACCGGGGAGCTGTTTTTT. This encodes CASSQGLAGGKNTGELFF.

The V gene is TRBV28, the J gene TRBJ2-5; D ambiguous. The germline V gene has CDR1 MDHEN and CDR2 SYDVKM. Trimming took off 2 bases at V and 0 bases at J, with 4 bases between the two ends. This CDR3 comprises 13 residues. CDR3 in DNA: TGTGCCAGCAGTTTAATGTACCAAGAGACCCAGTACTTC. Translation: CASSLMYQETQYF.

This clone was counted a few times. The sample has other DNA sequences that encode this CDR3 too. The chain joins TRBV5-1 to TRBJ1-2; D uncertain. CDR1 is SGHRS, CDR2 YFSETQ, per germline. This CDR3 has 14 residues. V dropped 2 bases and J dropped 4 bases, with 12 bases sitting between them. CDR3 in amino acids: CASSLEAGSYGYTF. CDR3 DNA sequence: TGCGCCAGCAGCTTAGAAGCTGGGAGCTATGGCTACACCTTC.

This chain links TRBV2 with TRBJ1-2, with D tentatively TRBD1 (5 bases). V lost 4 bases and J lost 0, with 21 bases in between. The CDR3 spans 18 residues. Germline CDR1 SNHLY, CDR2 FYNNEI. CDR3 nucleotides: TGTGCCAGCAGTGGCGGTTTGGGGCAGGGACCTTCTAACTATGGCTACACCTTC. It encodes CASSGGLGQGPSNYGYTF.

The chain employs TRBV5-6 and TRBJ1-2, with no clear D. Between the trimmed V and J ends, which lost 0 bases and 2 bases, there was a span of 14 bases. Germline V CDR1 and CDR2: SGHDT, YYEEEE. This CDR3 spans 16 amino acids. This chain's CDR3 is CASSLGAKPGNYGYTF. The CDR3 DNA is TGTGCCAGCAGCTTGGGAGCCAAGCCCGGGAACTATGGCTACACCTTC.

The chain is built from TRBV7-2 and TRBJ2-2; D ambiguous. This CDR3 has 15 amino acids. Trimming shortened V by 2 bases and J by 6 bases, and 13 bases separated the two germline ends. Germline CDR1 reads SGHTA; CDR2 reads FQGNSA. CDR3 protein: CASSLSSSMAGELFF. The CDR3 DNA reads as TGTGCCAGCAGCTTATCGAGTAGCATGGCCGGGGAGCTGTTTTTT.

This clone has a single count. Distinct nucleotide sequences in the sample also encode this CDR3. V and J are TRBV2 and TRBJ1-2; 8 nucleotides match TRBD1. Unmatched junction bases numbered 2, after V lost 4 bases and J lost 7 bases. Germline CDR1 is SNHLY and CDR2 is FYNNEI. The CDR3 extends over 12 amino acids. The CDR3 nucleotides read TGTGCCAGCAGTGCAGGGGGCGGTGGCTACACCTTC. As protein: CASSAGGGGYTF.

A remark on this clone: At the DNA level, this CDR3 is encoded by other sequences in the same sample as well. The rearrangement links TRBV4-3 to TRBJ2-7, with 7 nucleotides matching TRBD2. Germline V CDR1 and CDR2: LGHNA, YSLEER. The CDR3 is 12 residues long. J lost 4 bases, V lost 3 bases, and 0 bases had no gene match. CDR3 coding DNA: TGCGCCAGCAGCCAGGGAGGGTACGAGCAGTACTTC. Amino acids: CASSQGGYEQYF.

As for this clone: Other DNA sequences in the same sample also yield this CDR3. The chain combines TRBV6-5 with TRBJ2-5; no reliable D call. Germline CDR1 reads MNHEY; CDR2 reads SVGAGI. The V end was cut by 4 bases, the J end by 5 bases, with 8 bases between. The CDR3 length is 12 residues. The CDR3, as DNA: TGTGCCAGCAGTTCAGTGGGGGAGACCCAGTACTTC. As protein: CASSSVGETQYF.

The chain couples TRBV30 to TRBJ2-7; D is uncertain. This CDR3 spans 13 amino acids. The germline V and J ends were trimmed by 2 bases and 6 bases, with 14 bases remaining between them. CDR1 and CDR2 from the germline V gene are GTSNPN and SVGIG (reference sequence). CDR3 region: CAWSRRTPSEQYF. DNA of the CDR3: TGTGCCTGGAGTCGAAGGACCCCATCCGAGCAGTACTTC.

This clone was counted once. The gene calls are TRBV29-1 and TRBJ2-5; D unresolved. Germline-derived CDR1 and CDR2 are SQVTM and ANQGSEA. Trimming removed 4 bases from V and 2 bases from J, with 20 bases in between. The CDR3 has 16 residues. This CDR3 reads CSVVPPFVQVQETQYF. CDR3 sequence (DNA): TGCAGCGTTGTACCTCCATTTGTTCAGGTTCAAGAGACCCAGTACTTC.

This clone has just one count. The J gene is TRBJ2-5, the V gene TRBV7-9; 8 nucleotides align to TRBD2. Looked up from germline, CDR1 is SEHNR and CDR2 is FQNEAQ (reference sequence). V shed 5 bases, J shed 5 bases, and the junction held 10 bases outside the gene matches. The CDR3 is made up of 15 amino acids. The CDR3 here is CASSLLAGPRETQYF. In DNA, the CDR3 is TGTGCCAGCAGCCTCCTAGCGGGTCCCAGGGAGACCCAGTACTTC.

The rearrangement uses TRBV4-1 and TRBJ2-1; 11 nucleotides match TRBD1. Germline trimming cut 0 bases from V and 1 base from J; bases unmatched to any gene: 14. Per germline, CDR1 MGHRA and CDR2 YSYEKL. The CDR3 is made up of 21 amino acids. The CDR3 DNA sequence: TGCGCCAGCAGCCAAGATACGTCGGCGGGACAGGGGGTTGCGTCCTACAATGAGCAGTTCTTC. This translates into CASSQDTSAGQGVASYNEQFF.

This clone was counted between two and nine times. The V call is TRBV7-2, the J call TRBJ1-3, with 8 positions matching TRBD1. The V segment lost 5 bases and the J segment 2 bases; nucleotides outside the gene matches: 8. This CDR3 spans 16 amino acids. The germline V gene encodes CDR1 SGHTA and CDR2 FQGNSA. CDR3 nucleotides: TGTGCCAGCAGCCCAAATCAGGGGGCAGCTGGAAACACCATATATTTT. It is translated as CASSPNQGAAGNTIYF.

This chain connects TRBV5-1 to TRBJ1-4; TRBD1 is a possible D gene (6 bases). V lost 4 bases and J 8 bases, leaving 18 bases between the germline ends. Germline CDR1 is SGHRS and CDR2 is YFSETQ. This CDR3 is built from 15 residues. Here the CDR3 reads CASSRKAGGEEKLFF. The CDR3 region has the DNA TGCGCCAGCAGCAGAAAGGCGGGGGGCGAGGAAAAACTGTTTTTT.

The chain is built from TRBV7-2 and TRBJ2-7, with D uncertain. V lost 4 bases and J 2 bases, leaving 9 bases between the germline ends. The CDR3 loop spans 13 amino acids. The germline V gene encodes CDR1 SGHTA and CDR2 FQGNSA. CDR3 in amino acids: CASSSTTAYEQYF. In DNA, the CDR3 is TGTGCCAGCAGCTCCACGACGGCCTACGAGCAGTACTTC.

The chain employs TRBV19 and TRBJ2-3; D is perhaps TRBD2 (6 bases). Germline CDR1 and CDR2: LNHDA and SQIVND (reference sequence). V gave up 6 bases and J gave up 1 base, with 14 bases separating them. The CDR3 is made up of 15 amino acids. CDR3 sequence: CASRQTGTRTDTQYF. CDR3 coding DNA: TGTGCCAGTAGGCAGACCGGGACTCGCACAGATACGCAGTATTTT.